This T cell receptor beta chain was sequenced for a study of glioma-infiltrating T cells after dendritic cell vaccination. About the study: Patients had newly diagnosed or recurrent glioblastoma and received dendritic cell vaccines. Treatment, given 2003 to 2012, was autologous tumor lysate-pulsed dendritic cell vaccination. Notes on the study in general: Few patients contributed both blood and tumor specimens.

Note on this clone: Its target is not known.

Clones were sequenced by immunoSEQ multiplex PCR, and TCRdb holds only the in-frame ones, with some missing. The sample consists of over 90,000 clones, 75% to 85% of them appearing once. Patients had residual fresh-frozen tumor tissue and more than two years of survival data. The sample was blood, taken before dendritic cell vaccination. This TCR was recovered from a human donor with glioblastoma.

The DNA of the CDR3 is TGTGCCAGCAGCAAGGGGACAGGGGGCGTTGGGGAGCTGTTTTTT. It yields the protein CASSKGTGGVGELFF. The V gene is TRBV21-1, the J gene TRBJ2-2; the table's D call, TRBD1, has no DNA check behind it. TRBV21-1 is a recognized pseudogene. CDR3 length: 15 residues.